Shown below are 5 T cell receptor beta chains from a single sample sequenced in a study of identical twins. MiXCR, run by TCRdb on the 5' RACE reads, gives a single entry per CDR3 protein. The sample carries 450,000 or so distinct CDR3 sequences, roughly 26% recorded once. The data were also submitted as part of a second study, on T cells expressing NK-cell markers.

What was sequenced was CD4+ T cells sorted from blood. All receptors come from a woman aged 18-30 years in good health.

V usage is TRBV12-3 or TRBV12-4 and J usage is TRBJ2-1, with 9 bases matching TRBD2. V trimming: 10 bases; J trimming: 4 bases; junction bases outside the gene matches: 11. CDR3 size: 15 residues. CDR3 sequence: CATQPLAGGYNEQFF. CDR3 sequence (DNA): TGTGCCACACAACCACTAGCGGGCGGATACAATGAGCAGTTCTTC.

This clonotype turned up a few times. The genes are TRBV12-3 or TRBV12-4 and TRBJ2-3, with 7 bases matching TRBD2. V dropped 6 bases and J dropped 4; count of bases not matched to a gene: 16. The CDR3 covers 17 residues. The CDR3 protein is CASSRGSGGRRSDTQYF. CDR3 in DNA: TGTGCCAGCAGCCGTGGGTCTGGCGGGAGAAGGTCAGATACGCAGTATTTT.

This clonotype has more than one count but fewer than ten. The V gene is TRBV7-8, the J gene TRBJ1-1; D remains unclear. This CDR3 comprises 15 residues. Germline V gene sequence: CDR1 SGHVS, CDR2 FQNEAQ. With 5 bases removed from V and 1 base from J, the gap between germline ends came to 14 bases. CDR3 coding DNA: TGTGCCAGCAGCCCATCCTCTCGGGGGAACACTGAAGCTTTCTTT. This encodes CASSPSSRGNTEAFF.

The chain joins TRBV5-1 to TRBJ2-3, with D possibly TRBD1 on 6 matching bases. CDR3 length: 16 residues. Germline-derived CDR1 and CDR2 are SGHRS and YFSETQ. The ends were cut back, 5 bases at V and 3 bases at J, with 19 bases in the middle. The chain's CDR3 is CASSLYGQRRTDTQYF. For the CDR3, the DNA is TGCGCCAGCAGTCTCTACGGACAGCGCCGAACAGATACGCAGTATTTT.

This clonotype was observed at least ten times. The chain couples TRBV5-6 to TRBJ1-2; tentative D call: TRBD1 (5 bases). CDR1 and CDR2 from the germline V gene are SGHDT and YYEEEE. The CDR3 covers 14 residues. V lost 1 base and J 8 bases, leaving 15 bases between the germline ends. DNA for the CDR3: TGTGCCAGCAGCTTGATGCAGGGTAGGAGGGGCTACACCTTC. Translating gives CASSLMQGRRGYTF.